A single sample is the source of the 24 T cell receptor beta chains below, sequenced in a study of cytomegalovirus exposure and HLA in healthy donors. 60 Vbeta and 13 Jbeta primers were used in PCR. Assay: immunoSEQ multiplex PCR; the TCRdb copy retains only in-frame clones and omits some. This table holds 150,000 to 200,000 clones, 70% to 85% found once. Sequenced material: PBMCs. Receptors originate from a man in his forties or fifties in good health and CMV-seropositive.

This clone was picked up a small number of times. The V gene is TRBV9, the J gene TRBJ2-3; D gene ambiguous. This CDR3 is built from 15 residues. The V end was cut by 0 bases, the J end by 2 bases, with 10 bases between. Per the germline V gene, CDR1 is SGDLS and CDR2 is YYNGEE. CDR3 bases: TGTGCCAGCAGCGTAGTCCCCAGCGTCACAGATACGCAGTATTTT. Translated, it gives CASSVVPSVTDTQYF.

The genes are TRBV27 and TRBJ1-1; 8 nucleotides line up with TRBD1. This CDR3 comprises 15 residues. Per the germline V gene, CDR1 is MNHEY and CDR2 is SMNVEV (reference sequence). V gave up 2 bases and J gave up 1 base; unmatched junction bases: 3. CDR3 DNA: TGTGCCAGCAGTTTAGCCGGGACAGGGAACACTGAAGCTTTCTTT. It is translated as CASSLAGTGNTEAFF.

The J gene is TRBJ1-1, the V gene TRBV23-1; D gene ambiguous. TRBV23-1 is noted as an ORF with a role that remains uncertain. There are 16 residues in the CDR3. V gave up 4 bases and J gave up 4 bases, with 19 bases separating them. The CDR3 DNA is TGCGCCAGCAGTCTTTCCGGGTTTTCGGTGGGCACTGAAGCTTTCTTT. Its protein product is CASSLSGFSVGTEAFF.

This clone was seen more than once but under ten times. V gene TRBV5-7 combines with J gene TRBJ1-6; D unclear. TRBV5-7 is identified as an open reading frame with a role that is uncertain. V lost 10 bases to trimming and J lost 13 bases, with 15 bases between them. CDR3 length equals 11 residues. CDR3 in amino acids: CAPRGSLPLHF. The CDR3, as DNA: TGTGCCCCACGAGGATCCCTTCCCCTCCACTTT.

V usage is TRBV7-9 and J usage is TRBJ2-2; 8 nucleotides agree with TRBD2. Germline V gives CDR1 SEHNR, CDR2 FQNEAQ (reference sequence). This CDR3 region has 17 residues. J gave up 5 bases and V 2 bases, and 10 bases lay outside the gene matches. CDR3 DNA: TGTGCCAGCAGCTTAAAATCCGGGGGGGCCTTTACCGGGGAGCTGTTTTTT. Protein: CASSLKSGGAFTGELFF.

This chain joins TRBV7-9 and TRBJ2-1; D remains ambiguous. Trimming pared 1 base from V and 0 bases from J, leaving 7 bases between. The CDR3 totals 15 residues. Germline CDR1 is SEHNR and CDR2 is FQNEAQ (reference sequence). CDR3 loop: CASSLGALSYNEQFF. The CDR3 bases are TGTGCCAGCAGCTTAGGGGCCCTCTCCTACAATGAGCAGTTCTTC.

This clone has a handful of counts. The V and J genes are TRBV4-2 and TRBJ2-2, with 8 bases identical to TRBD2. This CDR3 contains 16 residues. V shed 1 base and J 3 bases; nucleotides not matched to a gene: 4. CDR1 LGHNA and CDR2 YNFKEQ come from the germline V gene. CDR3 in DNA: TGTGCCAGCAGCCAAGCGGGGGGGCGTCACACCGGGGAGCTGTTTTTT. This codes for CASSQAGGRHTGELFF.

V is TRBV9 and J is TRBJ1-1; tentatively, D is TRBD1 (5 bases). V dropped 7 bases and J dropped 0 bases, with 16 bases sitting between them. This CDR3 region has 15 residues. The V gene's germline CDR1 is SGDLS and CDR2 YYNGEE. For the CDR3, the DNA is TGTGCCAGCTCCAAAGGCGGGGCCGTGAACACTGAAGCTTTCTTT. It codes for CASSKGGAVNTEAFF.

The chain's CDR3 is CASSPGTRTYEQYF. The CDR3 nucleotides read TGTGCCAGTAGTCCGGGGACACGCACCTACGAGCAGTACTTC. This sequence joins TRBV19 and TRBJ2-7, with TRBD1 as a possible D gene (6 bases). Germline V gene data show CDR1 as LNHDA and CDR2 as SQIVND (reference sequence). The V gene lost 5 bases and the J gene lost 2 bases, with 13 bases spanning the gap. The CDR3 is 14 residues long.

The chain combines TRBV4-2 with TRBJ2-1; 9 bases align to TRBD1. The germline V gene encodes CDR1 LGHNA and CDR2 YNFKEQ. V trimming: 0 bases; J trimming: 4 bases; junction bases outside the gene matches: 7. The CDR3 runs 17 residues. The CDR3 DNA follows: TGTGCCAGCAGCCAAGAGGCATTGGACAGGGGATACAATGAGCAGTTCTTC. Translated, it gives CASSQEALDRGYNEQFF.

The rearrangement joins TRBV7-8 to TRBJ1-3; TRBD1 is a possible D gene (5 bases). Germline V gene data show CDR1 as SGHVS and CDR2 as FQNEAQ. Deletions cut 3 bases from V and 0 bases from J, with 9 bases between. This CDR3 contains 15 residues. The CDR3 DNA reads as TGTGCCAGCAGCTTGGACATGTACTCTGGAAACACCATATATTTT. Translating gives CASSLDMYSGNTIYF. Full variable domain (remainder filled in from reference TRBV7-8 and TRBJ1-3): GAGVSQSPRYKVAKRGQDVALRCDPISGHVSLFWYQQALGQGPEFLTYFQNEAQLDKSGLPSDRFFAERPEGSVSTLKIQRTQQEDSAVYLCASSLDMYSGNTIYFGEGSWLTVV.

The rearrangement uses TRBV5-4 and TRBJ1-2; tentative D call: TRBD1 (5 bases). With 3 bases removed from V and 4 bases from J, the gap between germline ends came to 7 bases. CDR3 length: 12 residues. Germline V CDR1 and CDR2: SGHNT, YYREEE (reference sequence). The CDR3 sequence: CASSSDTYGYTF. CDR3 DNA: TGTGCCAGCAGCTCGGACACCTATGGCTACACCTTC. The full variable domain, rest sourced from reference TRBV5-4 and TRBJ1-2, is ETGVTQSPTHLIKTRGQQVTLRCSSQSGHNTVSWYQQALGQGPQFIFQYYREEENGRGNFPPRFSGLQFPNYSSELNVNALELDDSALYLCASSSDTYGYTFGSGTRLTVV.

This chain's CDR3 is CASTSGVGAGEQYF. The CDR3 DNA is TGTGCCAGCACCTCGGGGGTTGGGGCCGGGGAGCAGTACTTC. The chain recombines TRBV5-4 with TRBJ2-7; a weak D match, TRBD2 (6 bases). The CDR3 runs to 14 residues. V dropped 6 bases and J dropped 7 bases, with 20 bases sitting between them. Germline CDR1 is SGHNT and CDR2 is YYREEE (reference sequence).

V is TRBV11-3 and J is TRBJ2-7; D may be TRBD1 (5 bases). Trimming stripped 4 bases from V and 7 bases from J, with 11 bases between. The CDR3 loop spans 12 amino acids. The germline CDR1 and CDR2 sequences are SGHNT and YENEEA. CDR3 protein: CASSSDRGEQYF. The CDR3 region has the DNA TGTGCCAGCAGCTCCGACAGAGGAGAGCAGTACTTC.

The chain's CDR3 is CASTLGREETQYF. The CDR3 DNA is TGTGCCAGCACCTTGGGCAGGGAAGAGACCCAGTACTTC. This sequence joins TRBV7-2 and TRBJ2-5, with D tentatively TRBD1 (5 bases). CDR3 length: 13 amino acids. Deletions cut 7 bases from V and 3 bases from J, with 12 bases between. Germline loops: CDR1 SGHTA, CDR2 FQGNSA.

The sample holds a few counts of this clone. The rearrangement joins TRBV5-1 to TRBJ2-2; 8 bases are shared with TRBD1. Germline V CDR1 and CDR2: SGHRS, YFSETQ. The CDR3 has 14 residues. V trimming: 0 bases; J trimming: 5 bases; junction bases outside the gene matches: 0. The CDR3 nucleotides read TGCGCCAGCAGCTTGGGACAGGGGACCGGGGAGCTGTTTTTT. Protein sequence: CASSLGQGTGELFF.

About this clone itself: The same CDR3 arises from other DNA sequences in this sample as well. The chain recombines TRBV6-1 with TRBJ1-6; 8 bases fit TRBD1. In germline, CDR1 is MNHNS, CDR2 SASEGT. J lost 10 bases, V lost 4 bases, and 9 bases had no gene match. This CDR3 is 15 amino acids long. The CDR3 loop is CASSADRASWSPLHF. In DNA form, the CDR3 reads TGTGCCAGCAGTGCGGACAGGGCTTCCTGGTCACCCCTCCACTTT.

The gene calls are TRBV28 and TRBJ1-2; 12 positions match TRBD1. CDR3 length: 15 residues. V was pared by 6 bases and J by 3 bases, with 5 bases of the junction left unmatched. The germline CDR1 and CDR2 sequences are MDHEN and SYDVKM. CDR3 sequence reads: CASSRDRGLDYGYTF. Here the CDR3 DNA reads TGTGCCAGCAGCCGGGACAGGGGGCTTGACTATGGCTACACCTTC.

V gene TRBV6-6 combines with J gene TRBJ1-6; D not resolved. Trimming removed 7 bases at V and 10 bases at J, with 14 bases between. The CDR3 consists of 13 residues. Germline CDR1 MNHNY, CDR2 SVGAGI (reference sequence). CDR3 sequence: CASTEEPSSPLHF. Here the CDR3 DNA reads TGTGCCAGCACTGAGGAACCCAGCTCACCCCTCCACTTT.

The chain carries TRBV19 and TRBJ1-5, with 7 bases that match TRBD1. With V trimmed by 5 bases and J by 7 bases, 8 bases remained unmatched. Per the germline V gene, CDR1 is LNHDA and CDR2 is SQIVND (reference sequence). The CDR3 spans 14 residues. CDR3 in amino acids: CASSSDRDGQPQHF. In DNA form, the CDR3 reads TGTGCCAGTAGTTCCGACAGGGATGGACAGCCCCAGCATTTT.

This clone was seen a single time. The chain links TRBV5-1 to TRBJ1-2; D is possibly TRBD1 (5 bases). The CDR3 has 15 amino acids. Per the germline V gene, CDR1 is SGHRS and CDR2 is YFSETQ. Trimming cost V 2 bases and J 0 bases, with 11 bases left between them. Here the CDR3 DNA reads TGCGCCAGCAGCTTCGGACAAACAGCTAACTATGGCTACACCTTC. Its translation: CASSFGQTANYGYTF. Supplemented by reference TRBV5-1 and TRBJ1-2, the full variable domain reads KAGVTQTPRYLIKTRGQQVTLSCSPISGHRSVSWYQQTPGQGLQFLFEYFSETQRNKGNFPGRFSGRQFSNSRSEMNVSTLELGDSALYLCASSFGQTANYGYTFGSGTRLTVV.

The J gene is TRBJ2-7, the V gene TRBV7-6, with a possible D match to TRBD1 (5 bases). The length of the CDR3 is 14 residues. CDR1 and CDR2 from the germline V gene are SGHVS and FNYEAQ. V lost 1 base, J lost 2 bases, and 9 bases lay in between. CDR3 DNA: TGTGCCAGCAGCTTAGGGGGCGTCCCCTACGAGCAGTACTTC. Translating gives CASSLGGVPYEQYF. The full variable domain, completed using reference TRBV7-6 and TRBJ2-7, is GAGVSQSPRYKVTKRGQDVALRCDPISGHVSLYWYRQALGQGPEFLTYFNYEAQQDKSGLPNDRFSAERPEGSISTLTIQRTEQRDSAMYRCASSLGGVPYEQYFGPGTRLTVT.

The rearrangement links TRBV4-3 to TRBJ1-2; 10 bases match TRBD1. This CDR3 is 15 amino acids long. V lost 0 bases to trimming and J lost 8 bases; unmatched junction nucleotides: 6. Germline V gives CDR1 LGHNA, CDR2 YSLEER. This CDR3 reads CASSQDRQGAWGYTF. For the CDR3, the DNA is TGCGCCAGCAGCCAAGACCGACAGGGGGCTTGGGGCTACACCTTC.

As concerns this clone: The same CDR3 also results from other DNA sequences found in this sample. This sequence joins TRBV5-1 and TRBJ2-5; TRBD1 matches 11 bases. This CDR3 comprises 14 residues. Germline CDR1 is SGHRS and CDR2 is YFSETQ. V was pared by 4 bases and J by 5 bases, with 4 bases of the junction left unmatched. The CDR3 region has the DNA TGCGCCAGCAGCCTTGGGACAGGGGGGGAGACCCAGTACTTC. It translates to CASSLGTGGETQYF.